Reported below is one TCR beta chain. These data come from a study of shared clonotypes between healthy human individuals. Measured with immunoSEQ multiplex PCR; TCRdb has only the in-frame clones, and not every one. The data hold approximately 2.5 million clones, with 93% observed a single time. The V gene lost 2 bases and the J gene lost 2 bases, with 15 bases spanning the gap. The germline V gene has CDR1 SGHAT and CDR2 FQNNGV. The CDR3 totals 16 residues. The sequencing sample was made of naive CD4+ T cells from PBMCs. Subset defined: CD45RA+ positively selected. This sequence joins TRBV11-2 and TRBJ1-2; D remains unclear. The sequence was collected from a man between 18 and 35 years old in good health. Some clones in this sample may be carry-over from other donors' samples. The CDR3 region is CASSLQRGQTNYGYTF. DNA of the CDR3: TGTGCCAGCAGCTTACAGAGAGGGCAGACCAACTATGGCTACACCTTC.